This T cell receptor beta chain was captured in a study of cytomegalovirus exposure and HLA in healthy donors. There are 15 residues in the CDR3. The ends lost 4 bases at V and 8 bases at J; junction bases unmatched: 6. Germline V gene lookup returns CDR1 MNHEY and CDR2 SVGAGI. PCR was performed using 60 Vbeta and 13 Jbeta primers. Profiling relied on immunoSEQ multiplex PCR, and the TCRdb table lists in-frame clones only, not all of them. The sample holds 150,000 to 200,000 clones, less than 90% seen once. This chain links TRBV6-5 with TRBJ1-6; 9 bases are a match to TRBD1. The sequence came from a woman between 18 and 29 years old in good health and CMV-seronegative. Sequenced sample: PBMCs. The CDR3 is CASSWGQGMDSPLHF. In DNA form, the CDR3 reads TGTGCCAGCAGTTGGGGACAGGGTATGGATTCACCCCTCCACTTT.